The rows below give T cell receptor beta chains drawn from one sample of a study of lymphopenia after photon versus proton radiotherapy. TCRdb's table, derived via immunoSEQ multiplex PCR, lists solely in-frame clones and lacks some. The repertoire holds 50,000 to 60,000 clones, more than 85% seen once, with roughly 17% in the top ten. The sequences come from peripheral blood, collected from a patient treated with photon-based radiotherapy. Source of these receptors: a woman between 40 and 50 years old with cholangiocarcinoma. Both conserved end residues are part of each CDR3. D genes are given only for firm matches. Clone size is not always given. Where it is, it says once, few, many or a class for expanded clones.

CDR3 DNA: TGTGCCAGCAGTTACGCGGGCGCGGAAAAACTGTTTTTT
CDR3 protein: CASSYAGAEKLFF
D gene: NA
clone size: NA
V gene: TRBV6-5
J gene: TRBJ1-4

CDR3 DNA: TGTGCCAGCAGTTACTCAGGGGGCCTTAATGAAAAACTGTTTTTT
CDR3 protein: CASSYSGGLNEKLFF
D gene: TRBD1
clone size: NA
V gene: TRBV6-5
J gene: TRBJ1-4

CDR3 DNA: TGCAGCTCATCAGGGAGCGGGAGTTTCAACAATGAGCAGTTCTTC
CDR3 protein: CSSSGSGSFNNEQFF
D gene: TRBD2
clone size: NA
V gene: TRBV29-1
J gene: TRBJ2-1

CDR3 DNA: TGTGCCAGTAGTACGTCCGGGACAGGGATCGGAAAACTGTTTTTT
CDR3 protein: CASSTSGTGIGKLFF
D gene: TRBD1
clone size: NA
V gene: TRBV19
J gene: TRBJ1-4

CDR3 DNA: TGTGCCAGCAGCGTAGGCAGGGGGAGCGAGCAGTACTTC
CDR3 protein: CASSVGRGSEQYF
D gene: TRBD1
clone size: NA
V gene: TRBV9
J gene: TRBJ2-7

CDR3 DNA: TGTGCCAGCAGTCGGGCCGGGGAAGTAGCCAAAAACATTCAGTACTTC
CDR3 protein: CASSRAGEVAKNIQYF
D gene: NA
clone size: NA
V gene: TRBV11-2
J gene: TRBJ2-4

CDR3 DNA: TGTGCCAGCAGCACGACCGGGACAGGAGAGGAGCTGTTTTTT
CDR3 protein: CASSTTGTGEELFF
D gene: TRBD1
clone size: once
V gene: TRBV5-4
J gene: TRBJ2-2

CDR3 DNA: TGCGCCAGCAGCCAGGTTCCGGCGAACACCGGGGAGCTGTTTTTT
CDR3 protein: CASSQVPANTGELFF
D gene: NA
clone size: NA
V gene: TRBV4-3
J gene: TRBJ2-2

CDR3 DNA: TGCGCCAGCAGCTTTGCTCTAGAAAGAGGGCTGTCTGAAGCTTTCTTT
CDR3 protein: CASSFALERGLSEAFF
D gene: NA
clone size: NA
V gene: TRBV5-1
J gene: TRBJ1-1

CDR3 DNA: TGTGCCAGCAGTAAGACGGGTTGGGCTGAAGCTTTCTTT
CDR3 protein: CASSKTGWAEAFF
D gene: NA
clone size: NA
V gene: TRBV25-1
J gene: TRBJ1-1

CDR3 DNA: TGTGCCAGCAGCCAAGATCATTGGGCCCCGGGGGGCAATGAGCAGTTCTTC
CDR3 protein: CASSQDHWAPGGNEQFF
D gene: TRBD2
clone size: NA
V gene: TRBV4-2
J gene: TRBJ2-1

CDR3 DNA: TGTGCCAGCAGCCGTCAGGGGAACACTGAAGCTTTCTTT
CDR3 protein: CASSRQGNTEAFF
D gene: NA
clone size: NA
V gene: TRBV7-3
J gene: TRBJ1-1

CDR3 DNA: TGTGCCTGGTATAGCGGGAACTCCTACAATGAGCAGTTCTTC
CDR3 protein: CAWYSGNSYNEQFF
D gene: TRBD2
clone size: NA
V gene: TRBV30
J gene: TRBJ2-1

CDR3 DNA: TGTGCCAGTAGCCGACTACACTTAAGTGGCTACGCAGACACTGAAGCTTTCTTT
CDR3 protein: CASSRLHLSGYADTEAFF
D gene: NA
clone size: NA
V gene: TRBV19
J gene: TRBJ1-1

CDR3 DNA: TGTGCCAGCAGTTTAGGGTTAGATTCACCCCTCCACTTT
CDR3 protein: CASSLGLDSPLHF
D gene: NA
clone size: NA
V gene: TRBV27
J gene: TRBJ1-6

CDR3 DNA: TGTGCCAGCAGCTCACGGACGACAGGGGCCCACGAGCAGTACTTC
CDR3 protein: CASSSRTTGAHEQYF
D gene: TRBD1
clone size: NA
V gene: TRBV7-2
J gene: TRBJ2-7

CDR3 DNA: TGCGCCAGCAGCTTGGGGCCAGGGTCAGGGCCCGGAAACACCATATATTTT
CDR3 protein: CASSLGPGSGPGNTIYF
D gene: NA
clone size: NA
V gene: TRBV5-1
J gene: TRBJ1-3

CDR3 DNA: TGCGCCAGCAGAAGGGGAATTAATGAAAAACTGTTTTTT
CDR3 protein: CASRRGINEKLFF
D gene: NA
clone size: few
V gene: TRBV4-1
J gene: TRBJ1-4

CDR3 DNA: TGTGCCAGCAGTACAGGGGGTTTGACTGAAGCTTTCTTT
CDR3 protein: CASSTGGLTEAFF
D gene: TRBD1
clone size: NA
V gene: TRBV27
J gene: TRBJ1-1

CDR3 DNA: TGTGCCAGCAGCGCTAGCGGGCGGGGGGCCAATGAGCAGTTCTTC
CDR3 protein: CASSASGRGANEQFF
D gene: TRBD2
clone size: NA
V gene: TRBV9
J gene: TRBJ2-1

CDR3 DNA: TGTGCCAGCAGTTACAGGGGAAGCTACGAGCAGTACTTC
CDR3 protein: CASSYRGSYEQYF
D gene: NA
clone size: NA
V gene: TRBV6-6
J gene: TRBJ2-7

CDR3 DNA: TGCGCCAGCAGCCAAGCAGGGACAGTCTACGAGCAGTACTTC
CDR3 protein: CASSQAGTVYEQYF
D gene: TRBD1
clone size: NA
V gene: TRBV4-1
J gene: TRBJ2-7

CDR3 DNA: TGTGCCAGCAGCTTAGAGAGCAGGACTAATGAAAAACTGTTTTTT
CDR3 protein: CASSLESRTNEKLFF
D gene: NA
clone size: NA
V gene: TRBV7-9
J gene: TRBJ1-4

CDR3 DNA: TGTGCCAGCAGCCCCCCGGAGTCTGGGGCCAACGTCCTGACTTTC
CDR3 protein: CASSPPESGANVLTF
D gene: NA
clone size: NA
V gene: TRBV28
J gene: TRBJ2-6

CDR3 DNA: TGTGCCAGCAGCTCCTTGGGGAGGGCCAACGTCCTGACTTTC
CDR3 protein: CASSSLGRANVLTF
D gene: NA
clone size: NA
V gene: TRBV11-2
J gene: TRBJ2-6

CDR3 DNA: TGTGCCTGGAGTGATACCGGGACAGGATATCCCGGCGATGGCTACACCTTC
CDR3 protein: CAWSDTGTGYPGDGYTF
D gene: TRBD1
clone size: NA
V gene: TRBV30
J gene: TRBJ1-2

CDR3 DNA: TGTGCCACCAGCAGAGGTGGACTAGCGGGAACCTACGAGCAGTACTTC
CDR3 protein: CATSRGGLAGTYEQYF
D gene: TRBD2
clone size: NA
V gene: TRBV15
J gene: TRBJ2-7

CDR3 DNA: TGTGCCTGGATCGGGCAACTGAACACTGAAGCTTTCTTT
CDR3 protein: CAWIGQLNTEAFF
D gene: NA
clone size: NA
V gene: TRBV30
J gene: TRBJ1-1

CDR3 DNA: TGTGCCAGCAGTGAACACGCAGGGGGAGGCCCTGAAAAACTGTTTTTT
CDR3 protein: CASSEHAGGGPEKLFF
D gene: TRBD1
clone size: NA
V gene: TRBV6-1
J gene: TRBJ1-4

CDR3 DNA: TGTGCCAGCAGTTTCCGGGGCAGACCCTACGAGCAGTACTTC
CDR3 protein: CASSFRGRPYEQYF
D gene: NA
clone size: NA
V gene: TRBV27
J gene: TRBJ2-7

CDR3 DNA: TGTGCCAGCAGCCCGCTCGGGGGGGATATCTACGAGCAGTACTTC
CDR3 protein: CASSPLGGDIYEQYF
D gene: TRBD2
clone size: NA
V gene: TRBV7-9
J gene: TRBJ2-7